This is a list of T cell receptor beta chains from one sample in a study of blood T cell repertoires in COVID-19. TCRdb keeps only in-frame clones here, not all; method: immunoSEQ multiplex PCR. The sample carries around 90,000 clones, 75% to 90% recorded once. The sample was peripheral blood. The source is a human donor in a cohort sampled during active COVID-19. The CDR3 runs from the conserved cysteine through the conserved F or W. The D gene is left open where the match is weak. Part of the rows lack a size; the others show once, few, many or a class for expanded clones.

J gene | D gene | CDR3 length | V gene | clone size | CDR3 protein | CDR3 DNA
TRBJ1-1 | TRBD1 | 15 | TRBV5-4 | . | CASSADTGGDTEAFF | TGTGCCAGCAGCGCCGATACAGGGGGGGACACTGAAGCTTTCTTT
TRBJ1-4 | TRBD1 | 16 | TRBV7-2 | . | CASSSLGQSLGEKLFF | TGTGCCAGCAGCTCACTGGGACAGTCCCTGGGGGAAAAACTGTTTTTT
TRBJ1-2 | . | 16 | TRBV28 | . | CASKFQSSGTNYGYTF | TGTGCCAGCAAGTTTCAATCCTCAGGTACCAACTATGGCTACACCTTC
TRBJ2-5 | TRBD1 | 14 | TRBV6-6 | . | CASSYGAGGETQYF | TGTGCCAGCAGTTACGGGGCAGGGGGAGAGACCCAGTACTTC
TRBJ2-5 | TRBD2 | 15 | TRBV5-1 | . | CASSERDSGGETQYF | TGCGCCAGCAGCGAGCGGGACTCGGGGGGAGAGACCCAGTACTTC
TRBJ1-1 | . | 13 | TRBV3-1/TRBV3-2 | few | CASSRSENTEAFF | TGTGCCAGCAGCCGATCAGAGAACACTGAAGCTTTCTTT
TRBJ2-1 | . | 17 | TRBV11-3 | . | CASSLGVRGGGYNEQFF | TGTGCCAGCAGCTTAGGGGTGCGCGGGGGCGGTTACAATGAGCAGTTCTTC
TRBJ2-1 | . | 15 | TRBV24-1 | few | CATSDPGTSGDEQFF | TGTGCCACCAGTGATCCAGGGACATCCGGGGATGAGCAGTTCTTC
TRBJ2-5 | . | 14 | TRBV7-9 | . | CASSLSTYKETQYF | TGTGCCAGCAGCTTATCCACATACAAGGAGACCCAGTACTTC
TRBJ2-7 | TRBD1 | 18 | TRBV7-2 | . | CASSFRGLGRTALYEQYF | TGTGCCAGCAGCTTCAGGGGGTTGGGCAGAACGGCTTTATACGAGCAGTACTTC
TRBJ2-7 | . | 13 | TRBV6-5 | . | CASSPDNSYEQYF | TGTGCCAGCAGTCCCGACAACTCCTACGAGCAGTACTTC
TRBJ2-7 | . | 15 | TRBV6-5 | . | CASSISQGSSYEQYF | TGTGCCAGCAGTATAAGTCAGGGGAGCTCCTACGAGCAGTACTTC
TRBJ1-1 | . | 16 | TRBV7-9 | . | CASSLPSGDSVEEAFF | TGTGCCAGCAGCCTCCCTTCAGGGGATAGCGTAGAGGAAGCTTTCTTT
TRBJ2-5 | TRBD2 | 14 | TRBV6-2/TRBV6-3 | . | CASSYRGGRETQYF | TGTGCCAGCAGTTACCGGGGGGGCCGAGAGACCCAGTACTTC
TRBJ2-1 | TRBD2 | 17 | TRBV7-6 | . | CASSRLAGAVSYNEQFF | TGTGCCAGCAGCCGTTTAGCGGGGGCCGTCTCCTACAATGAGCAGTTCTTC
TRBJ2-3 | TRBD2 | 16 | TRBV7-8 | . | CASSVTGTKKVDTQYF | TGTGCCAGCAGCGTTACCGGGACTAAAAAGGTCGATACGCAGTATTTT
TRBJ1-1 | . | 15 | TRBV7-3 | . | CASSLMRVKNTEAFF | TGTGCCAGCAGCTTAATGCGGGTGAAGAACACTGAAGCTTTCTTT
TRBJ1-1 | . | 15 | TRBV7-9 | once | CASSSRQVMNTEAFF | TGTGCCAGCAGCTCCCGGCAGGTTATGAACACTGAAGCTTTCTTT
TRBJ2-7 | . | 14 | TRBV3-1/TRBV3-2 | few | CASSQQGQVHEQYF | TGTGCCAGCAGCCAACAGGGACAAGTCCACGAGCAGTACTTC
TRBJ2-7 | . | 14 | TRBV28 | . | CASSPAGPVYEQYF | TGTGCCAGCAGCCCGGCGGGTCCCGTTTACGAGCAGTACTTC
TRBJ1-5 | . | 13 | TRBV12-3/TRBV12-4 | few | CASNRGREQPQHF | TGTGCCAGCAATCGGGGGAGAGAACAGCCCCAGCATTTT
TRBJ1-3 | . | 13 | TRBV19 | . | CASSIQSGNTIYF | TGTGCCAGTAGTATTCAGTCCGGAAACACCATATATTTT
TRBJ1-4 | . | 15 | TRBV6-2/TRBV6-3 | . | CASSYSGLGDEKLFF | TGTGCCAGCAGTTACTCCGGCCTCGGGGATGAAAAACTGTTTTTT
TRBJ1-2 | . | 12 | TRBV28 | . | CASSTTDYGYTF | TGTGCCAGCAGTACGACAGATTATGGCTACACCTTC
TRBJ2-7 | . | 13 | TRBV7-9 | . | CASSLYGARGQYF | TGTGCCAGCAGCTTGTACGGCGCTCGGGGGCAGTACTTC
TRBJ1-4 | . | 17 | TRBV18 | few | CASSPKDRLATNEKLFF | TGTGCCAGCTCACCAAAGGACAGACTTGCAACTAATGAAAAACTGTTTTTT
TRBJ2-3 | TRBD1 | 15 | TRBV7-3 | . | CASSFGQGTTDTQYF | TGTGCCAGCAGCTTCGGACAGGGGACTACAGATACGCAGTATTTT
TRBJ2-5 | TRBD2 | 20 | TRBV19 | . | CASSIRRGLAGTHPEETQYF | TGTGCCAGTAGTATAAGGCGGGGACTAGCGGGGACACACCCTGAGGAGACCCAGTACTTC
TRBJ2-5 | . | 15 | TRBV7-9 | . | CASSFTSRGRETQYF | TGTGCCAGCAGCTTCACTTCGCGGGGACGAGAGACCCAGTACTTC
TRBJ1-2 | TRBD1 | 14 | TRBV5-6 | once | CASSFGQVLYGYTF | TGTGCCAGCAGCTTCGGACAGGTCCTCTATGGCTACACCTTC
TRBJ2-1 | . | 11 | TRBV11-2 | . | CASSISNEQFF | TGTGCCAGCAGCATTAGCAATGAGCAGTTCTTC
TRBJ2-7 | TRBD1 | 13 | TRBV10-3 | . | CAISRDRGGEQYF | TGTGCCATCAGTAGGGACAGGGGAGGCGAGCAGTACTTC
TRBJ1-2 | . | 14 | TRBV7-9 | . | CASSLGETGLSYTF | TGTGCCAGCAGCTTAGGTGAAACAGGGCTCAGCTACACCTTC
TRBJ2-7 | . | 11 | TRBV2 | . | CASSGHYEQYF | TGTGCCAGCAGTGGACATTACGAGCAGTACTTC
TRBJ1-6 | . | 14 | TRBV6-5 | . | CASSPLAYNSPLHF | TGTGCCAGCAGTCCCCTCGCCTATAATTCACCCCTCCACTTT
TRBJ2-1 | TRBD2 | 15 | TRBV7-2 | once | CASSLGASGAGEQFF | TGTGCCAGCAGCTTAGGTGCTAGCGGGGCAGGTGAGCAGTTCTTC
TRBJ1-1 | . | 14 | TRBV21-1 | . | CASSPLGTDSEAFF | TGTGCCAGCAGCCCATTAGGGACAGATTCTGAAGCTTTCTTT
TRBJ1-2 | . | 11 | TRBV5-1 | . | CASSLSGGYTF | TGCGCCAGCAGCTTGTCAGGGGGCTACACCTTC
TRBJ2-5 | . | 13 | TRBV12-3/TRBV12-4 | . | CASSLPGPETQYF | TGTGCCAGCAGTTTACCAGGCCCAGAGACCCAGTACTTC
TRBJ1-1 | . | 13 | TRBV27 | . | CASSLYKNTEAFF | TGTGCCAGCAGTTTATATAAGAACACTGAAGCTTTCTTT
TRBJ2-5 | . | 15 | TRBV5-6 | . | CASSPGLTPVETQYF | TGTGCCAGCAGCCCGGGACTCACGCCGGTGGAGACCCAGTACTTC
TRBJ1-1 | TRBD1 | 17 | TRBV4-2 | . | CASSLGTGRWRNTEAFF | TGTGCCAGCAGCCTCGGGACAGGGAGGTGGAGAAACACTGAAGCTTTCTTT
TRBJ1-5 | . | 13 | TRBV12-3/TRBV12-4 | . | CASSFGRQEPQHF | TGTGCCAGCAGTTTCGGCAGGCAAGAGCCCCAGCATTTT
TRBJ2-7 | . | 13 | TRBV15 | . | CATSREYSYEQYF | TGTGCCACCAGCAGAGAGTACTCCTACGAGCAGTACTTC
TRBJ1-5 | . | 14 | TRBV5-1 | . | CASSLQGEGQPQHF | TGCGCCAGCAGCTTACAGGGAGAGGGGCAGCCCCAGCATTTT
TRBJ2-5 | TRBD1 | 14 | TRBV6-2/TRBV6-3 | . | CASSMTGFGETQYF | TGTGCCAGCAGTATGACAGGGTTTGGTGAGACCCAGTACTTC
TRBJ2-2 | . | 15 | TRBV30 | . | CAWSARVGGTGELFF | TGTGCCTGGAGCGCACGCGTCGGAGGCACCGGGGAGCTGTTTTTT
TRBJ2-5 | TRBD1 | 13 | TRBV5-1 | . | CASSFTGGETQYF | TGCGCCAGCAGCTTTACAGGGGGAGAGACCCAGTACTTC
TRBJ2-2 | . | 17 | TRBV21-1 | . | CASSSTSGPTNTGELFF | TGTGCCAGCAGCTCGACTAGCGGACCGACGAACACCGGGGAGCTGTTTTTT
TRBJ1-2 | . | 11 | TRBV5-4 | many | CASSFLGGYTF | TGTGCCAGCAGCTTTCTCGGGGGCTACACCTTC
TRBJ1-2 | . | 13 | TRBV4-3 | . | CASSRTGLRGYTF | TGCGCCAGCAGCCGAACAGGGTTGAGAGGCTACACCTTC
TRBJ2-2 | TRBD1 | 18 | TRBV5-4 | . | CASSLWRLGTGPTGELFF | TGTGCCAGCAGCTTGTGGAGACTAGGGACAGGCCCTACCGGGGAGCTGTTTTTT
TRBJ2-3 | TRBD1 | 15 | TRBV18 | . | CASSPGQGGGDTQYF | TGTGCCAGCTCACCAGGACAGGGGGGAGGAGATACGCAGTATTTT
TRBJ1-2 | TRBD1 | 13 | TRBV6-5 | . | CASRGDRVNGYTF | TGTGCCAGCAGGGGGGACAGGGTGAACGGCTACACCTTC